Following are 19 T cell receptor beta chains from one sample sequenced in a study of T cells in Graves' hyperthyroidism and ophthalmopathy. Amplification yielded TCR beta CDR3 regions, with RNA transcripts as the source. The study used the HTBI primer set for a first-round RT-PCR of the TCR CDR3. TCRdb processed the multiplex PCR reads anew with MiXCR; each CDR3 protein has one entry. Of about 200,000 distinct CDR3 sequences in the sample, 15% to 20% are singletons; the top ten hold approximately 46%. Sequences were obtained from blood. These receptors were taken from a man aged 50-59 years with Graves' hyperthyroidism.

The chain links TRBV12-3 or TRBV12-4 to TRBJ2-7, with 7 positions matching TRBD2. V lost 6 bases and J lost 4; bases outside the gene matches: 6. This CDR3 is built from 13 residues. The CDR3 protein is CASSLPAGYEQYF. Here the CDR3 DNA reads TGTGCCAGCAGCCTACCAGCGGGATACGAGCAGTACTTC.

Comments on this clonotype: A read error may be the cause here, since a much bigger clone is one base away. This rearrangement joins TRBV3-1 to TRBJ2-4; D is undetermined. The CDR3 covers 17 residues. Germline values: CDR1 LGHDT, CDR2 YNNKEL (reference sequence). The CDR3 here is CASSQGRRQQAKNIQCF. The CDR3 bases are TGTGCCAGCAGCCAAGGAAGGAGACAACAAGCCAAAAACATTCAGTGCTTC.

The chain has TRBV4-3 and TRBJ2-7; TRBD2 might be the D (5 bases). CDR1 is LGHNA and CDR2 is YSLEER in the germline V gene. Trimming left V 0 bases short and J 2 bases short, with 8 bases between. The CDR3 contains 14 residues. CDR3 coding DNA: TGCGCCAGCAGCCAAGATCTCGGGACCTACGAGCAGTACTTC. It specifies CASSQDLGTYEQYF.

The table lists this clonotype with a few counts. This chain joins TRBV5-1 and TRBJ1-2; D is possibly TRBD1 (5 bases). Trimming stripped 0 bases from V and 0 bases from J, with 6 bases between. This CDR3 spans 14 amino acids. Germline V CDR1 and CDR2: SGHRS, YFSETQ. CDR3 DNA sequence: TGCGCCAGCAGCTTGGGGGGGACTAACTATGGCTACACCTTC. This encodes CASSLGGTNYGYTF. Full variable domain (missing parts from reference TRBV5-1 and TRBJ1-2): KAGVTQTPRYLIKTRGQQVTLSCSPISGHRSVSWYQQTPGQGLQFLFEYFSETQRNKGNFPGRFSGRQFSNSRSEMNVSTLELGDSALYLCASSLGGTNYGYTFGSGTRLTVV.

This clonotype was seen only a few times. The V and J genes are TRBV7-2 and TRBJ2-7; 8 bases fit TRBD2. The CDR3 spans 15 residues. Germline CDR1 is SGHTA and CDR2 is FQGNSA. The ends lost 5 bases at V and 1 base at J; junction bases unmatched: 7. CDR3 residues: CASSRDASGSYEQYF. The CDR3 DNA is TGTGCCAGCAGCCGAGACGCTAGCGGGTCCTACGAGCAGTACTTC.

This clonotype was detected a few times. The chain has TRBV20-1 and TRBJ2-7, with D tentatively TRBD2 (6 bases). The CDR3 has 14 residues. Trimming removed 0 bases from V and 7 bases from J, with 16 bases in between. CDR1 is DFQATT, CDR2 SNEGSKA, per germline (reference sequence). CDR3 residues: CSARDWDSSGEQYF. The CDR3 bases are TGCAGTGCTAGAGATTGGGACTCGTCCGGGGAGCAGTACTTC.

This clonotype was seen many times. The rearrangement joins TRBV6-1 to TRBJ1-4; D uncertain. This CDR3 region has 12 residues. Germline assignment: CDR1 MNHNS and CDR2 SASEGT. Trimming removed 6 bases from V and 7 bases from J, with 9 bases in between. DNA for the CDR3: TGTGCCAGCAGGTTCGATGGTGAAAAACTGTTTTTT. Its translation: CASRFDGEKLFF.

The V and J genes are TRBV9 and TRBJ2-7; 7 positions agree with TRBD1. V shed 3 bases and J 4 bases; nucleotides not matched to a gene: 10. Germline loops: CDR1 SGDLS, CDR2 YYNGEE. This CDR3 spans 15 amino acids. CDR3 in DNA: TGTGCCAGCAGCGCTCATCCGGGACAGACTTACGAGCAGTACTTC. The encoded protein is CASSAHPGQTYEQYF.

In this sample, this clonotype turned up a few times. CDR3 nucleotides: TGTGCCAGCAGTTCGGCAGGGGAAAGCGGGGGGAACAATGAGCAGTTCTTC. This encodes CASSSAGESGGNNEQFF. The rearrangement links TRBV28 to TRBJ2-1, with TRBD2 matching over 9 bases. V was pared by 4 bases and J by 5 bases, with 12 bases of the junction left unmatched. Germline loops: CDR1 MDHEN, CDR2 SYDVKM. The CDR3 is 17 residues long.

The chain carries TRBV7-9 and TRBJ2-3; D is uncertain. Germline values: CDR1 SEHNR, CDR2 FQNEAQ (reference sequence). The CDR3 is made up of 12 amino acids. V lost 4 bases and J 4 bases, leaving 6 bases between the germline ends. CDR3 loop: CASSSYADTQYF. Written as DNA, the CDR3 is TGTGCCAGCAGCTCGTATGCAGATACGCAGTATTTT.

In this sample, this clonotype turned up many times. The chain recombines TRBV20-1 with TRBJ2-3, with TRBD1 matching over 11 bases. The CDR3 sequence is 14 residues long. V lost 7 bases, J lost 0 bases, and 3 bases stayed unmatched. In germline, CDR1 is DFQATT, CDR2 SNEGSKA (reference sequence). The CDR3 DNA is TGCAGTGGAGGACAGGGGGCCAGCACAGATACGCAGTATTTT. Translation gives CSGGQGASTDTQYF.

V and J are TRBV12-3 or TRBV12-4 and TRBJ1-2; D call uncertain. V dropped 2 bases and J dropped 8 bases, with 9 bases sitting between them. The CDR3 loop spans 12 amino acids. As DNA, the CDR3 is TGTGCCAGCAGTTTAATGGCCGGAGGCTACACCTTC. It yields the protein CASSLMAGGYTF.

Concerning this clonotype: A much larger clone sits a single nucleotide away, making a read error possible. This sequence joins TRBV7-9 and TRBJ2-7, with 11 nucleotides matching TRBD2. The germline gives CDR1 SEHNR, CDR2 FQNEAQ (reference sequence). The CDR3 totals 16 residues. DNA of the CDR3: TGTGCCAGCAGCCCTCGCCTGGGACTAGCGGCCCGTGAGCAGCACTTC. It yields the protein CASSPRLGLAAREQHF.

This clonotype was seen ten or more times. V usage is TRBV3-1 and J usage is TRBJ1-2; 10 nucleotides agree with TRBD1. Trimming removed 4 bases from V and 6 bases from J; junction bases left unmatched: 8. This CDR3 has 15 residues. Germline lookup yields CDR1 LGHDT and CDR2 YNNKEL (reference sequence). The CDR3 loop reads CASSLGTGVSHGYTF. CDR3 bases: TGTGCCAGCAGCCTGGGGACAGGGGTATCTCATGGCTACACCTTC. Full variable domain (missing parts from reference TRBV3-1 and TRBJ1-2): DTAVSQTPKYLVTQMGNDKSIKCEQNLGHDTMYWYKQDSKKFLKIMFSYNNKELIINETVPNRFSPKSPDKAHLNLHINSLELGDSAVYFCASSLGTGVSHGYTFGSGTRLTVV.

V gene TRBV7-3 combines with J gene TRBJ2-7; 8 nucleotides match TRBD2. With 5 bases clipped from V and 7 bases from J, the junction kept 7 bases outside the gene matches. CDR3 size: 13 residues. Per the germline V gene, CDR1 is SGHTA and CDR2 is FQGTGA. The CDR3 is CASSTGLVAEQYF. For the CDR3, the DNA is TGTGCCAGCAGCACGGGACTAGTGGCAGAGCAGTACTTC.

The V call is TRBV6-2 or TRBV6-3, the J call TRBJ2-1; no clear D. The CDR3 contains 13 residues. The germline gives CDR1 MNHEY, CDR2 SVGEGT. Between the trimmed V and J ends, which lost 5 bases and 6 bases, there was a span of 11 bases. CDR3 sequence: CASSQRWANEQFF. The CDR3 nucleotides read TGTGCCAGCAGTCAACGGTGGGCCAATGAGCAGTTCTTC.

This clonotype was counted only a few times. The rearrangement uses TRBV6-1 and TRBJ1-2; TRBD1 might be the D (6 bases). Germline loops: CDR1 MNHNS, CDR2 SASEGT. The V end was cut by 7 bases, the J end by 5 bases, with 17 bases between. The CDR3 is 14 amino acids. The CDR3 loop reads CASNTPGQNYGYTF. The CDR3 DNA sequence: TGTGCCAGCAATACTCCGGGACAAAATTATGGCTACACCTTC.

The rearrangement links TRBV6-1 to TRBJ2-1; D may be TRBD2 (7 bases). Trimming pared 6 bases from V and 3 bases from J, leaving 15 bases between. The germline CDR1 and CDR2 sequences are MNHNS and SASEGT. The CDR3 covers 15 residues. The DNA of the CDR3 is TGTGCCAGCAGACCGTGGGGGGGCCTCTACAATGAGCAGTTCTTC. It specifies CASRPWGGLYNEQFF.

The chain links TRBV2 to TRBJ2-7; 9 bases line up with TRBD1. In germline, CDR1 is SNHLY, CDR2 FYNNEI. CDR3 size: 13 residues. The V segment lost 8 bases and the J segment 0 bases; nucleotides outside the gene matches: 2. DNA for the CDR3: TGTGCCAGCGTGGGACAGGGCTCCTACGAGCAGTACTTC. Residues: CASVGQGSYEQYF.